The 14 T cell receptor beta chains in this list originate from one sample, sequenced in a study of shared clonotypes between healthy human individuals (dated by TCRdb to about 2020). The library was prepared using the immunoSEQ multiplex PCR assay. Drawn from immuneACCESS, this table holds only the in-frame rearrangements with V and J called that TCRdb kept. Clones are partly lost; checked studies trace under half to an unresolved V gene and leave the rest unexplained. For this sample there are roughly 1 million clones; about three quarters appear just once. In total, the top ten clones hold 1.4% of the sample. The specimen was memory CD4+ T cells sorted from blood. Per the publication, the cell subset or site label means: CD45RA-negative fraction. The receptors here all came from a man aged 18 to 29 in good health.

The genes are TRBV4-3 and TRBJ1-2; D is undetermined. The V and J ends lost 0 bases and 8 bases respectively, with 10 bases between them. The CDR3 consists of 13 residues. CDR1 and CDR2 (germline): LGHNA, YSLEER. The CDR3 reads CASSQDRAGGYTF. The CDR3 nucleotides are TGCGCCAGCAGCCAAGATCGGGCGGGGGGCTACACCTTC.

This clone was counted only a few times. Other DNA sequences within the sample encode an identical CDR3. The rearrangement uses TRBV6-5 and TRBJ2-3; D remains unclear. Germline lookup yields CDR1 MNHEY and CDR2 SVGAGI. The CDR3 contains 14 residues. Trimming took 6 bases from V and 0 from J, leaving 10 bases between them. CDR3 region: CASSPDASTDTQYF. Here the CDR3 DNA reads TGTGCCAGCAGCCCTGACGCGAGCACAGATACGCAGTATTTT.

The rearrangement uses TRBV7-8 and TRBJ1-3, with D tentatively TRBD1 (6 bases). The CDR3 is made up of 13 amino acids. Germline V gene data show CDR1 as SGHVS and CDR2 as FQNEAQ. V lost 3 bases and J lost 7, with 10 bases in between. The CDR3 protein is CASSFGGENTIYF. The CDR3 DNA sequence: TGTGCCAGCAGCTTCGGGGGCGAGAACACCATATATTTT.

This sequence joins TRBV4-1 and TRBJ1-1, with 11 bases matching TRBD1. The CDR3 runs 15 residues. Looked up from germline, CDR1 is MGHRA and CDR2 is YSYEKL. After removal of 5 bases from V and 3 bases from J, the junction contained 5 bases not matched to a gene. The CDR3 coding sequence is TGCGCCAGCAGCAGAGGACAGGGGGCGGACACTGAAGCTTTCTTT. The encoded protein is CASSRGQGADTEAFF.

The chain has TRBV4-2 and TRBJ1-2; TRBD1 matches 8 bases. J lost 6 bases, V lost 1 base, and 10 bases had no gene match. The CDR3 has 16 residues. Germline values: CDR1 LGHNA, CDR2 YNFKEQ. CDR3 amino acids: CASSQGRTGRLDGYTF. Written as DNA, the CDR3 is TGTGCCAGCAGCCAAGGTAGGACAGGGAGACTGGATGGCTACACCTTC.

The rearrangement joins TRBV13 to TRBJ1-1; D is ambiguous. Trimming took off 5 bases at V and 5 bases at J, with 12 bases between the two ends. Looked up from germline, CDR1 is PRHDT and CDR2 is FYEKMQ (reference sequence). The length of the CDR3 is 13 residues. The CDR3 region is CASSATQRTEAFF. The CDR3 region has the DNA TGTGCCAGCAGCGCAACTCAGAGAACTGAAGCTTTCTTT.

V gene TRBV5-1 combines with J gene TRBJ1-2, with a tentative D call TRBD1 (6 bases). The CDR3 has 14 amino acids. Germline CDR1 is SGHRS and CDR2 is YFSETQ. The germline V and J ends were trimmed by 4 bases and 2 bases, with 12 bases remaining between them. CDR3 nucleotides: TGCGCCAGCAGCGAGCGACAGGCCAACTATGGCTACACCTTC. This codes for CASSERQANYGYTF.

This clone was counted a single time. The V and J genes are TRBV7-9 and TRBJ2-1; TRBD2 matches at 11 bases. V gave up 2 bases and J gave up 9 bases; unmatched junction bases: 6. This CDR3 region has 15 residues. Germline V gene data show CDR1 as SEHNR and CDR2 as FQNEAQ (reference sequence). DNA for the CDR3: TGTGCCAGCAGCTTAACTAGCGGGGGCCCCCGTGAGCAGTTCTTC. It is translated as CASSLTSGGPREQFF.

The rearrangement joins TRBV25-1 to TRBJ2-1; D is unresolved. This CDR3 is 11 amino acids long. Trimming took off 3 bases at V and 10 bases at J, with 7 bases between the two ends. Germline lookup yields CDR1 MGHDK and CDR2 SYGVNS. The CDR3 here is CASSEVQEQFF. The CDR3 region has the DNA TGTGCCAGCAGTGAGGTACAGGAGCAGTTCTTC.

The rearrangement links TRBV6-5 to TRBJ2-7, with TRBD2 as a possible D gene (6 bases). The CDR3 spans 15 residues. The germline V gene has CDR1 MNHEY and CDR2 SVGAGI. V gave up 0 bases and J gave up 2 bases, with 11 bases separating them. The CDR3 nucleotides are TGTGCCAGCAGTTACTCACTTGGCGGGACCTACGAGCAGTACTTC. Protein product: CASSYSLGGTYEQYF.

The CDR3 loop is CASSPAELRANYGYTF. CDR3 bases: TGTGCCAGCTCACCAGCAGAGTTAAGGGCTAACTATGGCTACACCTTC. The chain recombines TRBV18 with TRBJ1-2; D uncertain. The germline CDR1 and CDR2 sequences are KGHSH and LQKENI. This CDR3 is built from 16 residues. The ends were cut back, 2 bases at V and 0 bases at J, with 13 bases in the middle. The full variable domain, rest sourced from reference TRBV18 and TRBJ1-2, is NAGVMQNPRHLVRRRGQEARLRCSPMKGHSHVYWYRQLPEEGLKFMVYLQKENIIDESGMPKERFSAEFPKEGPSILRIQQVVRGDSAAYFCASSPAELRANYGYTFGSGTRLTVV.

Notes on this clone: The junction departs from germline at one end; a sequencing error may be responsible. This chain connects TRBV7-7 to TRBJ1-1; D not certain. This CDR3 region has 12 residues. From germline, CDR1 is SSHAT and CDR2 FNYEAQ (reference sequence). Here the CDR3 DNA reads TGTGCTAGCAGCCCCAAGTGGACTGAAGCTTTCTTT. Translated, it gives CASSPKWTEAFF.

This clone was seen just once. CDR3 in amino acids: CASSLGTVASGGYEQYF. CDR3 bases: TGTGCCAGCAGCTTGGGGACAGTCGCCTCTGGGGGCTACGAGCAGTACTTC. This chain uses TRBV5-6 with TRBJ2-7; possibly TRBD1 for D (6 bases). The CDR3 runs to 17 residues. CDR1 is SGHDT, CDR2 YYEEEE, per germline. Trimming took 0 bases from V and 3 from J, leaving 19 bases between them.

The chain links TRBV7-6 to TRBJ1-4; D is ambiguous. Germline V gene sequence: CDR1 SGHVS, CDR2 FNYEAQ. This CDR3 has 18 residues. Trimming pared 0 bases from V and 0 bases from J, leaving 14 bases between. The CDR3: CASSLAIPGSATNEKLFF. In DNA, the CDR3 is TGTGCCAGCAGCTTAGCAATCCCGGGGTCCGCAACTAATGAAAAACTGTTTTTT.